These 9 T cell receptor beta chains share one sample of origin, sequenced in a study of control samples from healthy donors and cancer patients. Here immunoSEQ multiplex PCR was the method, and the copy in TCRdb shows in-frame clones only, minus some. In the table there are 20,000 to 25,000 clones, approximately 85% of which are singletons. Sequenced sample: PBMCs. The receptor set was obtained from a man aged 55 to 70 with head and neck cancer.

V is TRBV6-1 and J is TRBJ2-1; D not resolved. This CDR3 region has 13 residues. Germline V gives CDR1 MNHNS, CDR2 SASEGT. Trimming removed 1 base from V and 2 bases from J, with 3 bases in between. This CDR3 reads CASSEGPYNEQFF. DNA for the CDR3: TGTGCCAGCAGTGAAGGGCCCTACAATGAGCAGTTCTTC.

V gene TRBV10-3 combines with J gene TRBJ1-6, with 8 bases identical to TRBD1. The CDR3 length is 15 residues. Germline-derived CDR1 and CDR2 are ENHRY and SYGVKD. With V trimmed by 6 bases and J by 14 bases, 15 bases remained unmatched. DNA for the CDR3: TGTGCCATCAGGATGACAGGGGAGCCCGAGTCCGCCCTCCACTTT. Translated: CAIRMTGEPESALHF.

Comments on this clone: Lacking the conserved final phenylalanine or tryptophan, this CDR3 likely reflects a read error. Because the CDR3's place on the DNA is in doubt, the DNA is left out and the CDR3 is given as listed by TCRdb. The V and J genes are TRBV5-1 and TRBJ2-7; the table assigns TRBD2, which was not confirmed against the DNA. The CDR3 is 11 amino acids in total, end residues counted. CDR1 is SGHRS, CDR2 YFSETQ, per germline. The CDR3: CASSFPGTQAG.

The V and J genes are TRBV19 and TRBJ1-3; no reliable D call. The CDR3 loop spans 15 amino acids. Germline V gives CDR1 LNHDA, CDR2 SQIVND (reference sequence). V lost 11 bases to trimming and J lost 2 bases, with 19 bases between them. The CDR3 sequence: CAVNSGEAPGNTIYF. CDR3 coding DNA: TGTGCCGTCAACTCCGGGGAGGCCCCTGGAAACACCATATATTTT.

This clone is hyperexpanded within its sample. Other DNA sequences within the sample encode an identical CDR3. The V call is TRBV7-9, the J call TRBJ2-7; D is undetermined. Germline lookup yields CDR1 SEHNR and CDR2 FQNEAQ (reference sequence). The CDR3 spans 14 residues. V shed 5 bases and J shed 0 bases, with 11 bases lying between them. CDR3 bases: TGTGCCAGCAGCCCCCCGACGGGCTCCTACGAGCAGTACTTC. Translating gives CASSPPTGSYEQYF.

This clone was recorded a few times. The CDR3 here is CASSYSGTGNNSPLHF. In DNA, the CDR3 is TGTGCCAGCAGTTACTCCGGGACAGGGAATAATTCACCCCTCCACTTT. The chain recombines TRBV6-5 with TRBJ1-6, with 9 bases that match TRBD1. Germline lookup yields CDR1 MNHEY and CDR2 SVGAGI. The CDR3 is made up of 16 amino acids. V lost 0 bases and J lost 5; bases outside the gene matches: 2.

The chain joins TRBV6-5 to TRBJ2-7, with 8 bases lining up with TRBD2. This CDR3 region has 15 residues. The junction had 13 bases not matched to a gene; V was cut back by 4 bases and J by 8 bases. Germline values: CDR1 MNHEY, CDR2 SVGAGI. The CDR3, as DNA: TGTGCCAGCAGTTCCCCGGGGACTAGAGATAAAAAGCAGTACTTC. Residues: CASSSPGTRDKKQYF.

The gene calls are TRBV30 and TRBJ2-5; no clear D. V was clipped by 8 bases and J by 3 bases, with 16 bases between them. The CDR3 length is 13 residues. The germline V gene encodes CDR1 GTSNPN and CDR2 SVGIG (reference sequence). The CDR3 DNA sequence: TGTGCCGCCTCCAACGACACCGAAGAGACCCAGTACTTC. This sequence encodes CAASNDTEETQYF.

The V gene is TRBV27, the J gene TRBJ1-6; D possibly corresponds to TRBD1 (5 bases). V was pared by 5 bases and J by 7 bases, with 15 bases between. The CDR3 sequence is 15 residues long. The germline V gene encodes CDR1 MNHEY and CDR2 SMNVEV (reference sequence). The chain's CDR3 is CASSPRGVGNSPLHF. CDR3 sequence (DNA): TGTGCCAGCAGTCCCCGAGGGGTAGGGAATTCACCCCTCCACTTT.